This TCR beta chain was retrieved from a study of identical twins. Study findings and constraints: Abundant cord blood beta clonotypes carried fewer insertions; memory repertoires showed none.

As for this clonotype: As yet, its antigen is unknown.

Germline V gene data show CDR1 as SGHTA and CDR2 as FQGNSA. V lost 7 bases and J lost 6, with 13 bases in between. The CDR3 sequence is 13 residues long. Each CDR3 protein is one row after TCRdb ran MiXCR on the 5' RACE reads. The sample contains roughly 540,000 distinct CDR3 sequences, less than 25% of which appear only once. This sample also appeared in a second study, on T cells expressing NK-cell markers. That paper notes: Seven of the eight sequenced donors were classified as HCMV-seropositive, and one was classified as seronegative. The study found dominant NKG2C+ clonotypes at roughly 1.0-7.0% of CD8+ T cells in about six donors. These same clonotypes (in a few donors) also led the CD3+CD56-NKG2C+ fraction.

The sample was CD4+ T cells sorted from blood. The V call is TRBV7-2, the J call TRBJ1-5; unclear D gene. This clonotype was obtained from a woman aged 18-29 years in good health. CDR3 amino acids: CASTQDGRQPQHF. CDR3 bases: TGTGCCAGCACCCAGGACGGTCGTCAGCCCCAGCATTTT.